The 25 T cell receptor beta chains presented below share a single source sample, sequenced in a study of control samples from healthy donors and cancer patients. The protocol was immunoSEQ multiplex PCR, while the TCRdb copy is restricted to in-frame clones and leaves out a portion. The data contain around 41,000 clones, around 83% of them singletons. Sequencing input: PBMCs. Receptor source: a woman aged 60-75 years with lung cancer.

The chain joins TRBV7-3 to TRBJ1-1; D might be TRBD1 (6 bases). The CDR3 contains 13 residues. Germline lookup yields CDR1 SGHTA and CDR2 FQGTGA. With 3 bases removed from V and 5 bases from J, the gap between germline ends came to 10 bases. DNA for the CDR3: TGTGCCAGCAGCTTCGGGGGGCGGACTGAAGCTTTCTTT. Translating gives CASSFGGRTEAFF.

This chain links TRBV9 with TRBJ2-2, with 10 bases that match TRBD2. The ends lost 0 bases at V and 5 bases at J; junction bases unmatched: 13. CDR1 SGDLS and CDR2 YYNGEE come from the germline V gene. The CDR3 consists of 19 residues. CDR3 sequence (DNA): TGTGCCAGCAGCGTAGAAGGGGACGGAGCGGGGGGGCGAACCGGGGAGCTGTTTTTT. This sequence encodes CASSVEGDGAGGRTGELFF. Looking up the rest from reference TRBV9 and TRBJ2-2 gives the full variable domain: DSGVTQTPKHLITATGQRVTLRCSPRSGDLSVYWYQQSLDQGLQFLIQYYNGEERAKGNILERFSAQQFPDLHSELNLSSLELGDSALYFCASSVEGDGAGGRTGELFFGEGSRLTVL.

The chain employs TRBV10-3 and TRBJ2-7; 9 bases fit TRBD2. The V segment lost 6 bases and the J segment 4 bases; nucleotides outside the gene matches: 7. The CDR3 is 14 amino acids. Germline assignment: CDR1 ENHRY and CDR2 SYGVKD. CDR3 region: CAIRAGGVIYEQYF. CDR3 DNA: TGTGCCATCAGGGCGGGGGGGGTAATTTACGAGCAGTACTTC.

The chain combines TRBV9 with TRBJ1-1; D possibly corresponds to TRBD1 (5 bases). The CDR3 contains 15 residues. Germline V lookup: CDR1 SGDLS, CDR2 YYNGEE. Trimming pared 0 bases from V and 5 bases from J, leaving 14 bases between. The DNA of the CDR3 is TGTGCCAGCAGCGTAGACGCTGGAAGGGGAACTGAAGCTTTCTTT. The encoded protein is CASSVDAGRGTEAFF.

This chain joins TRBV5-1 and TRBJ2-1; TRBD2 matches 14 bases. The germline V gene encodes CDR1 SGHRS and CDR2 YFSETQ. This CDR3 contains 17 residues. V was pared by 2 bases and J by 7 bases, with 8 bases of the junction left unmatched. The CDR3 coding sequence is TGCGCCAGCAGCTTAGGACTAGCGGGGGGAGCCGATAATGAGCAGTTCTTC. It is translated as CASSLGLAGGADNEQFF.

The table lists this clone with a count of one. The V and J genes are TRBV19 and TRBJ2-3; D might be TRBD1 or TRBD2, each matching 6 bases. The V end was cut by 5 bases, the J end by 6 bases, with 15 bases between. The CDR3 length is 14 residues. Germline V gene data show CDR1 as LNHDA and CDR2 as SQIVND (reference sequence). The CDR3 spells CASSPGDLYDTQYF. DNA of the CDR3: TGTGCCAGTAGTCCAGGGGACTTGTACGATACGCAGTATTTT.

This sequence joins TRBV5-1 and TRBJ1-1; 9 bases fit TRBD1. CDR1 SGHRS and CDR2 YFSETQ come from the germline V gene. V gave up 3 bases and J gave up 4 bases; unmatched junction bases: 10. The CDR3 length is 16 residues. The CDR3 sequence: CASSSSGTGQATEAFF. The CDR3 nucleotides read TGCGCCAGCAGCTCGTCCGGGACAGGGCAAGCCACTGAAGCTTTCTTT.

The rearrangement uses TRBV2 and TRBJ2-5, with D perhaps matching TRBD1 or TRBD2 (5 bases each). V was shortened by 5 bases and J by 5 bases, with 6 bases between the two germline ends. Per germline, CDR1 SNHLY and CDR2 FYNNEI. This CDR3 has 11 amino acids. The CDR3 spells CASSWGETQYF. In DNA form, the CDR3 reads TGTGCCAGCAGTTGGGGGGAGACCCAGTACTTC.

This rearrangement joins TRBV5-4 to TRBJ2-7; D remains ambiguous. With 4 bases removed from V and 2 bases from J, the gap between germline ends came to 16 bases. The CDR3 has 15 residues. Germline CDR1 SGHNT, CDR2 YYREEE (reference sequence). CDR3 nucleotide sequence: TGTGCCAGCAGCCCCGGCCCACCGCTGACCTACGAGCAGTACTTC. This translates into CASSPGPPLTYEQYF. Full variable domain (missing parts from reference TRBV5-4 and TRBJ2-7): ETGVTQSPTHLIKTRGQQVTLRCSSQSGHNTVSWYQQALGQGPQFIFQYYREEENGRGNFPPRFSGLQFPNYSSELNVNALELDDSALYLCASSPGPPLTYEQYFGPGTRLTVT.

The chain links TRBV24-1 to TRBJ2-1; D gene ambiguous. Germline CDR1 reads KGHDR; CDR2 reads SFDVKD. This CDR3 is 10 amino acids long. V was trimmed by 7 bases and J by 9 bases, leaving 6 bases between them. CDR3 protein: CATRCSEQFF. The DNA of the CDR3 is TGTGCCACCAGATGTTCTGAGCAGTTCTTC.

Comments on this clone: Germline and junction disagree at one end, which may indicate a read error. V usage is TRBV11-2 and J usage is TRBJ2-2, with a possible D match to TRBD2 (6 bases). This CDR3 is built from 13 residues. Germline-derived CDR1 and CDR2 are SGHAT and FQNNGV. The DNA of the CDR3 is TGTGTCAGCAGCTTGGGACTCCTCCGGGAGCTGTTTTTT. Translating it yields CVSSLGLLRELFF.

V gene TRBV14 combines with J gene TRBJ2-1, with 13 bases aligning to TRBD2. The CDR3 is made up of 17 amino acids. J lost 4 bases, V lost 4 bases, and 7 bases had no gene match. Germline V gene data show CDR1 as SGHDN and CDR2 as FVKESK. This chain's CDR3 is CASSPGLAGERYNEQFF. DNA for the CDR3: TGTGCCAGCAGCCCCGGACTAGCGGGAGAGCGGTACAATGAGCAGTTCTTC.

V and J are TRBV5-4 and TRBJ1-1; D perhaps matches TRBD1 (5 bases). This CDR3 spans 13 amino acids. Germline CDR1 reads SGHNT; CDR2 reads YYREEE (reference sequence). The V end lost 3 bases, the J end lost 2 bases, and 8 bases lay between the germline ends. The CDR3 loop reads CASSSGANTEAFF. The DNA for the CDR3 is TGTGCCAGCAGCTCCGGGGCTAACACTGAAGCTTTCTTT.

This chain uses TRBV12-1 with TRBJ2-7. TRBV12-1 has pseudogene status. The CDR3 loop spans 15 amino acids. The chain's CDR3 is CASRFTGTRPYEQYF. The CDR3, as DNA: TGTGCCAGCAGATTCACCGGGACCAGGCCCTACGAGCAGTACTTC.

The chain has TRBV12-3 or TRBV12-4 and TRBJ1-1; 7 bases line up with TRBD1. The ends lost 8 bases at V and 12 bases at J; junction bases unmatched: 9. CDR3 size: 11 residues. DNA of the CDR3: TGTGCCAGCGGGACGACAGGGATGTCTTTCTTT. Amino acids: CASGTTGMSFF.

The chain recombines TRBV28 with TRBJ1-5; D is possibly TRBD1 (5 bases). This CDR3 contains 16 residues. Germline CDR1 is MDHEN and CDR2 is SYDVKM. V lost 5 bases to trimming and J lost 15 bases, with 29 bases between them. The DNA of the CDR3 is TGTGCCAGCAGTCCTGGGCAGGGCAGGGAGCAAACGGTGAGGCATTTT. Translation: CASSPGQGREQTVRHF. The complete variable domain, with remaining parts taken from reference TRBV28 and TRBJ1-5, reads DVKVTQSSRYLVKRTGEKVFLECVQDMDHENMFWYRQDPGLGLRLIYFSYDVKMKEKGDIPEGYSVSREKKERFSLILESASTNQTSMYLCASSPGQGREQTVRHFGDGTRLSIL.

CDR3 sequence (DNA): TGTGCCAGCAGCCAAGGGGCGGGCTTCATGAACACTGAAGCTTTCTTT. Protein product: CASSQGAGFMNTEAFF. J is TRBJ1-1 and V is TRBV3-1 (or the pseudogene TRBV3-2); D not certain. The V end lost 1 base, the J end lost 0 bases, and 12 bases lay between the germline ends. CDR1 LGHDT and CDR2 YNNKEL come from the germline V gene (reference sequence). The CDR3 has 16 residues.

The chain has TRBV9 and TRBJ2-2; 9 bases agree with TRBD2. The CDR3 is 17 residues long. V lost 3 bases and J lost 0; bases outside the gene matches: 6. Germline CDR1 reads SGDLS; CDR2 reads YYNGEE. The CDR3 DNA reads TGTGCCAGCAGCGCCTATAGCGGGGGCCCGAACACCGGGGAGCTGTTTTTT. This codes for CASSAYSGGPNTGELFF.

This clone was recorded once. The V gene is TRBV14, the J gene TRBJ1-1; possible D gene TRBD1, 6 bases. The CDR3 runs 15 residues. CDR1 is SGHDN, CDR2 FVKESK, per germline. Trimming took off 2 bases at V and 0 bases at J, with 10 bases between the two ends. CDR3 residues: CASSQWGAMNTEAFF. Written as DNA, the CDR3 is TGTGCCAGCAGCCAATGGGGGGCCATGAACACTGAAGCTTTCTTT.

V usage is TRBV6-1 and J usage is TRBJ1-5; 8 bases match TRBD1. The ends lost 3 bases at V and 7 bases at J; junction bases unmatched: 2. Germline CDR1 and CDR2: MNHNS and SASEGT. The CDR3 loop spans 13 amino acids. The CDR3 coding sequence is TGTGCCAGCAGTGACGACAGGGGACAGCCCCAGCATTTT. Amino acids: CASSDDRGQPQHF.

V is TRBV6-5 and J is TRBJ2-1, with a weak D call TRBD1 (5 bases). In germline, CDR1 is MNHEY, CDR2 SVGAGI. Trimming cost V 6 bases and J 3 bases, with 15 bases left between them. The CDR3 consists of 15 residues. The CDR3 sequence: CASSRSRDSYNEQFF. CDR3 DNA: TGTGCCAGCAGCCGAAGCAGAGACAGCTACAATGAGCAGTTCTTC.

This chain links TRBV27 with TRBJ2-6; D is uncertain. Germline assignment: CDR1 MNHEY and CDR2 SMNVEV (reference sequence). The V end was cut by 5 bases, the J end by 9 bases, with 17 bases between. CDR3 length equals 15 residues. CDR3 loop: CASSPSNAHGNVLTF. The CDR3 DNA sequence: TGTGCCAGCAGTCCCTCGAACGCCCACGGCAACGTCCTGACTTTC.

The rearrangement links TRBV5-1 to TRBJ1-1; possibly TRBD1 for D (6 bases). Trimming shortened V by 1 base and J by 11 bases, and 15 bases separated the two germline ends. The CDR3 consists of 13 residues. Germline V lookup: CDR1 SGHRS, CDR2 YFSETQ. The CDR3 DNA follows: TGCGCCAGCAGCTTGCGACCAGGGGAATCGGCTTTCTTT. Translation: CASSLRPGESAFF.

This rearrangement joins TRBV25-1 to TRBJ1-1; D not certain. Deletions cut 3 bases from V and 5 bases from J, with 13 bases between. This CDR3 has 14 amino acids. The germline CDR1 and CDR2 sequences are MGHDK and SYGVNS. As DNA, the CDR3 is TGTGCCAGCAGTGACCGGCCAGGTGGGACTGAAGCTTTCTTT. Translating it yields CASSDRPGGTEAFF.

This clone was detected only a few times. The V and J genes are TRBV2 and TRBJ2-2; the D is unclear. Germline V gene sequence: CDR1 SNHLY, CDR2 FYNNEI. The CDR3 loop spans 15 amino acids. Between the trimmed V and J ends, which lost 6 bases and 4 bases, there was a span of 15 bases. CDR3 in amino acids: CASRAEGLATGELFF. The CDR3 coding sequence is TGTGCCAGCAGGGCGGAAGGTTTGGCCACCGGGGAGCTGTTTTTT.